This TCR beta chain was identified during a study of cytomegalovirus exposure and HLA in healthy donors (dated by TCRdb to between 2016 and 2019). About the full investigation: An earlier analysis of some 620 of the donors reported about 260 Gb of sequence data and 100 million to 120 million unique TCR beta sequences obtained from about 179 million T cells. An early release covering just under 650 HLA-typed donors comprised roughly 300 gigabases of sequencing data and about 90 million unique TCR sequences. Of the 300 to 450 genotyped donors, over 70% fell in the genetic ancestry cluster associated with self-reported Caucasian donors. The study was designed to test whether signatures of past pathogen exposure could be identified by cataloging public T cell receptors. The T cell repertoires of under 700 subjects were profiled by immunosequencing and related to cytomegalovirus serostatus. Along with the approximately 700-subject first cohort, a separate validation cohort of roughly 110 different subjects was used. The study combined high-throughput TCR immunosequencing, statistical association of individual TCRs with disease status, and machine learning to predict cytomegalovirus infection status. A later analysis re-analyzed previously published TCR beta repertoires from 500 to 700 donors and added high-resolution HLA genotyping to study TCR occurrence patterns. Rather than using new phenotypic data, the later analysis identified candidate immune exposures from TCR beta sequences and from how often those sequences occurred across donors. An earlier analysis of about 620 of the donors applied high-throughput TCR beta sequencing to assess whether each TCR beta V gene segment acted as functional or pseudogenic. Alongside the repertoire data, information on donor age, sex, ethnicity and CMV serostatus was compiled. In a later genetic analysis, genome-wide SNP genotypes for about three fifths of the 666 donors were used, and that subset was treated as a discovery cohort. All discovery cohort repertoires had been generated using a single sequencing platform. Both class I and class II loci were covered by HLA typing, at four-digit resolution. Typing coverage differed by locus: A, B, C, DRB1 and DQB1 were typed in roughly 629-630 donors, DQA1 in 522, DPA1 in around 610, and DPB1 in 472. A handful of DR-DQ haplotypes were handled as single units for association and clustering because linkage in the cohort was strong. Among 398 genotyped donors of the cohort, an average of about 240,000 unique TCR beta nucleotide sequences was sequenced per donor, of which roughly 18% were non-productive. Study-wide findings and limitations: The earlier analysis of 587 of the donors excluded 15 to 20 rarely observed V segments, including chromosome 9 orphons, because counts were too low. Linkage disequilibrium might explain the correlated functional status among segregating V segments, but an unknown experimental factor could not be excluded. Assigning TCR associations to individual alleles was difficult when HLA alleles, especially DR and DQ, strongly co-occurred. A total of some 180 TCR beta chains were listed by the study as associated with cytomegalovirus. In a later analysis, HLA-associated TCR beta chains were found to be more clonally expanded and to have lower generation probabilities than equally common non-associated chains. HLA typing was unavailable for some donors at each locus, so association tests used only the typed subset. In a later analysis, TCR association rates were found to vary across HLA loci, with the most associated TCRs seen for DRB1 alleles and the fewest for HLA-C alleles. While some public TCRs were present in many individuals, most TCR sequences turned up only very rarely across donors. Roughly uniform sequencing depth across donors was assumed in presence/absence analyses, although this assumption may not hold. A later analysis associated 15,000 to 20,000 TCR beta sequences with specific HLA alleles at a false discovery rate of 0.05. In a later analysis, most CMV-associated TCR beta chains were found to appear HLA-restricted, with HLA associations seemingly driven largely by CMV exposure. CMV serostatus was the only immune exposure information available for the cohort. According to a later genetic analysis, donors in an Asian-associated ancestry cluster had fewer N-insertions in productive TCRs than the roughly 670-donor mean. A later analysis reported that several top co-occurrence clusters appeared linked to parvovirus B19, influenza, CMV and Epstein-Barr virus. A later genetic analysis associated a missense DCLRE1C variant with V-gene and J-gene trimming of TCR beta chains, and an independent cohort replicated the association. The sequencing pipeline was judged likely to have produced a cluster of highly shared sequence variants as a technical artifact. It was suggested by the authors that the approach could potentially be generalized to other disease states and immunological phenotypes. An earlier analysis of roughly 570 of the donors showed that most TCR beta V segments appeared in productive rearrangements either about 87% or about 30% of the time, which broadly matched IMGT annotations. The cohort was sequenced for TCR beta chains only, and without alpha or paired-chain data the features that could be detected were limited. In vitro tests confirmed that a few of the cytomegalovirus-associated TCR beta chains recognize cytomegalovirus antigens. Some IMGT-functional V segments, including TRBV6-2 and TRBV6-3, could not be distinguished by the 87-base-pair reads and were therefore excluded. A further reported finding was that TCR beta sequences accurately predicted the HLA-A and HLA-B alleles for most subjects in the first cohort. The classifier was reported to diagnose cytomegalovirus status with high specificity and sensitivity in both the original cohort and the validation cohort.

The cohort comprised 710 or so healthy bone marrow donors. At the time of sampling, every cohort member was nominally healthy, though immune exposures that went unrecorded were likely present. The donor tested CMV seronegative, placing the donor among the 350 to 400 seronegative members of the cohort. Each donor provided a peripheral blood sample, and peripheral blood mononuclear cells were used for TCR beta sequencing. The Qiagen DNeasy Blood Extraction Kit was used to extract genomic DNA from the blood cell samples. This clone appeared a single time. Its antigen is still unknown. Base qualities are not at hand, and no much larger clone is one base apart. In the germline V gene, CDR1 corresponds to SGHTA and CDR2 to FQGNSA. Taken from cysteine to phenylalanine, the CDR3 has 12 residues. Only the CDR3 DNA stays, 36 bases, in frame from base 1. V and J are truncated by 3 bases and 2 bases respectively, leaving an intervening sequence of 5 bases.

Library prep was done by the immunoSEQ multiplex PCR assay. The multiplex PCR relied on a mix of 60 forward primers for TCR Vbeta segments and 13 reverse primers for TCR Jbeta segments. Amplification of the CDR3 region of rearranged TCR beta genes was performed with a multiplex PCR assay on genomic DNA. On the Illumina HiSeq System, the amplified TCR beta libraries were sequenced as 87-base-pair reads. On the study's bioinformatics: A later analysis tallied about 77 million unique TCR beta chains across the 610 or so repertoires, and about 12 million of those chains were shared by two or more donors. To remove PCR and sequencing errors, raw reads were error-corrected and collapsed into unique sequences using a nearest-neighbor algorithm that merged closely related sequences. V, D and J gene segments were assigned by aligning CDR3 sequences to IMGT reference sequences. For a sequence to be retained, at least a six-nucleotide match to both a V gene segment and a J gene segment was required. Rearrangements were called productive when the CDR3 lacked stop codons and stayed in frame with V and J; all others were non-productive. Following IMGT convention, CDR3 was defined as the stretch from the second conserved V-encoded cysteine up to the conserved J-encoded phenylalanine. The earlier analysis of 587 of the donors excluded sequences that lacked an unambiguous match to a single V gene segment. An earlier analysis of approximately 590 of the donors called V segments functional above 56.7% productive rearrangements and segregating when the between-donor standard deviation exceeded 5%. A statistical classification framework was developed to diagnose cytomegalovirus status using the catalog of TCR beta chain sequences. In a later analysis, V and J genes were assigned by comparing TCR nucleotide sequences against IMGT/GENE-DB human TR gene sequences. Using the TCRdist pipeline, a later analysis assigned CDR3 sequences along with most-parsimonious VDJ recombination scenarios. In a later analysis, each TCR beta chain was defined by its CDR3 amino acid sequence together with its V-gene family, and reads lacking a unique V-gene family were excluded. In a later analysis, 550 to 650 highly shared, low-generation-probability nucleotide sequences were removed to address suspected cross-contamination and a sequencing artifact. For each public chain, a later analysis derived a clonal expansion index from normalized ranks of inferred template counts within each repertoire. Generation probabilities in a later analysis came from a VDJ recombination model fitted to out-of-frame rearrangements, and those results were checked against IGoR. A later analysis scored TCR-TCR, TCR-HLA and TCR-CMV co-occurrence with hypergeometric tests, applying a repertoire-size bias correction to TCR pairs. To estimate false discovery rates, a later analysis permuted the HLA or CMV assignments 20 times. A later analysis grouped co-occurring TCRs with DBSCAN, adding TCRdist sequence similarity when clustering within HLA-allele-positive subsets. Repertoires with fewer than 30,000 or more than 120,000 public chains were left out of co-occurrence clustering, as were several repertoires with anomalous nucleotide sharing. TCRdb took over this immuneACCESS table, retaining in-frame rearrangements with V and J assigned. Such tables are incomplete; in checked studies, under half of the missing clones stem from an unresolved V gene, and the remainder is unexplained. D and trimming come from the DNA, and the V and J calls and clone size come from that table. Present in this sample are approximately 100,000 clones, around 80% of which were seen just once. Clones ranked in the top ten supply around 3.1% of the sample.

The rearranged chain carries TRBV7-2 and TRBJ2-7; there is no confident call for the D gene. Sequencing was performed on PBMCs. This clonotype originated in a woman between 40 and 50 years old in good health and CMV-seronegative. The CDR3 loop reads CASSLRTYEQYF. The sequence in DNA is TGTGCCAGCAGCTTGAGAACCTACGAGCAGTACTTC.